This T cell receptor beta chain is from a study of cytomegalovirus exposure and HLA in healthy donors. About the research overall: Tens of millions of unique TCR sequences came from HLA-typed donors in an early release. Study conclusions and caveats: A later analysis linked a missense variant in DCLRE1C to the trimming of TCR beta V and J genes.

Concerning this clone itself: No antigen is known for it.

PCR involved 60 Vbeta and 13 Jbeta primers. The repertoire was sequenced with immunoSEQ multiplex PCR; TCRdb's copy has only in-frame clones and lacks some. The sample has some 51,000 clones; approximately 80% are singletons. Germline lookup yields CDR1 MNHEY and CDR2 SVGAGI. V was clipped by 5 bases and J by 6 bases; unmatched bases: 9. The CDR3 consists of 15 residues. The source of this sequence is a female donor in good health and CMV-seronegative. What was sequenced was PBMCs. This chain joins TRBV6-5 and TRBJ1-2, with 10 bases lining up with TRBD1. The CDR3 coding sequence is TGTGCCAGCAGTCCGGGGGGACAGGGGTTAAATGGCTACACCTTC. Translating gives CASSPGGQGLNGYTF.